A selection of T cell receptor beta chains follows, all from one sample in a study of OX40 agonist ivuxolimab in advanced cancers. The assay was immunoSEQ multiplex PCR, and TCRdb's table has in-frame clones only and misses some. The profile covers tens of thousands of clones, with approximately 86% appearing a single time and 15% to 20% taken by the ten largest. The sequences come from CD4+ or CD8+ T cells sorted from blood, collected in a trial of the OX40 agonist ivuxolimab. These receptors were collected from an adult with an advanced solid tumor such as melanoma, head and neck, liver or kidney cancer. CDR3s include the opening cysteine and the closing phenylalanine or tryptophan. A D gene is named only where the DNA matches it firmly. Clone size is shown for a subset of rows, as once, few, many or a class of expanded clone.

j_gene,v_gene,abundance,d_gene,CDR3aa,CDR3nt
TRBJ2-7,TRBV5-5,-,TRBD2,CASSLAATSGSGEQYF,TGTGCCAGCAGCTTGGCCGCGACTAGCGGGAGTGGTGAGCAGTACTTC
TRBJ2-7,TRBV10-3,-,-,CAISEGIRQRPTYEQYF,TGTGCCATCAGTGAGGGGATAAGACAGCGCCCCACCTACGAGCAGTACTTC
TRBJ2-5,TRBV6-5,few,-,CASSYSMGRAETQYF,TGTGCCAGCAGTTACTCGATGGGCAGGGCTGAGACCCAGTACTTC
TRBJ2-3,TRBV7-7,-,-,CASSRLTTDTQYF,TGTGCTAGCAGCCGACTAACCACAGATACGCAGTATTTT
TRBJ2-1,TRBV11-2,-,TRBD2,CASSRRSGRPREQFF,TGTGCCAGCAGCCGGAGAAGCGGGAGGCCCCGAGAGCAGTTCTTC
TRBJ2-7,TRBV4-2,-,TRBD1,CASSFGRGYEQYF,TGTGCCAGCAGCTTCGGCAGGGGGTACGAGCAGTACTTC
TRBJ1-1,TRBV19,-,-,CASSKQGLNTEAFF,TGTGCCAGTAGTAAACAGGGTTTGAACACTGAAGCTTTCTTT
TRBJ1-5,TRBV27,-,-,CASSQRGTPTLFKPQHF,TGTGCCAGCAGTCAAAGAGGGACTCCAACCCTTTTCAAGCCCCAGCATTTT
TRBJ2-3,TRBV6-6,-,-,CASSKRLTDTQYF,TGTGCCAGCAGCAAAAGACTCACAGATACGCAGTATTTT
TRBJ2-7,TRBV7-9,-,TRBD2,CASSLVGRGSSFEQYF,TGTGCCAGCAGCTTAGTGGGTCGCGGGAGTAGCTTCGAGCAGTACTTC
TRBJ2-1,TRBV7-9,-,TRBD1,CASNSQGSYNEQFF,TGTGCCAGCAACTCACAGGGGTCCTACAATGAGCAGTTCTTC
TRBJ2-5,TRBV13,-,-,CASSSRSRGTQYF,TGTGCCAGCAGCTCCAGGTCCCGCGGGACCCAGTACTTC
TRBJ1-5,TRBV27,-,-,CASSLGQNNQPQHF,TGTGCCAGCAGCTTGGGGCAGAACAATCAGCCCCAGCATTTT
TRBJ2-1,TRBV10-2,-,-,CATGISGQSSYNEQFF,TGCGCCACGGGGATCTCGGGACAATCTTCCTACAATGAGCAGTTCTTC
TRBJ1-2,TRBV19,-,-,CASSKPGIQRVDYGYTF,TGTGCCAGTAGTAAGCCGGGGATCCAACGAGTTGACTATGGCTACACCTTC
TRBJ2-3,TRBV5-1,-,-,CASSLHADTQYF,TGCGCCAGCAGCCTACACGCAGATACGCAGTATTTT
TRBJ1-5,TRBV5-5,-,TRBD1,CASSFDRGQPQHF,TGTGCCAGCAGCTTTGACAGGGGGCAGCCCCAGCATTTT
TRBJ1-4,TRBV6-1,-,-,CASKTGSNEKLFF,TGTGCCAGCAAGACAGGCTCTAATGAAAAACTGTTTTTT
TRBJ2-1,TRBV5-6,-,-,CASSGDLNEQFF,TGTGCCAGCAGCGGGGATTTGAATGAGCAGTTCTTC
TRBJ2-3,TRBV19,-,-,CASSIRGAGTDTQYF,TGTGCCAGTAGTATTCGTGGGGCAGGCACAGATACGCAGTATTTT